This T cell receptor beta chain emerged from a study of tumor-infiltrating lymphocytes in localized non-small cell lung cancer. About the research overall: The cohort mixed smokers and never-smokers, several histologies, and some post-neoadjuvant-chemotherapy samples. Resected tumor was paired with non-adjacent uninvolved lung from the same patient.

Broader study findings: Different pieces of the same tissue went to different assays, confounding technical variation with intratumor heterogeneity.

Of note for this clone: Its specificity is not known.

TCRdb's table, derived via immunoSEQ multiplex PCR, lists solely in-frame clones and lacks some. Of roughly 12,000 clones in the sample, 65% to 85% are singletons; the top ten hold approximately 8.4%. The V and J ends lost 2 bases and 2 bases respectively, with 0 bases between them. The CDR3 loop spans 10 amino acids. Germline-derived CDR1 and CDR2 are SQVTM and ANQGSEA. Sequenced input: lung tumor tissue. The V gene is TRBV29-1, the J gene TRBJ1-1, with unresolved D. The clonotype comes from a human donor with non-small cell lung cancer. DNA for the CDR3: TGCAGCGTTGAAAACACTGAAGCTTTCTTT. Translation: CSVENTEAFF.